This is a list of T cell receptor beta chains from one sample in a study of cytomegalovirus exposure and HLA in healthy donors. This table comes from immunoSEQ multiplex PCR, and its TCRdb copy is limited to in-frame clones, with some not included. The data contain some 98,000 clones, over 65% of them singletons. Sample: PBMCs. The receptors stem from a human donor in good health. CDR3s include the opening cysteine and the closing phenylalanine or tryptophan. The D gene is left open where the match is weak. Only some rows state a clone size, as once, few, many or a class for expanded clones.

j_call	v_call	d_call	clone_size	cdr3_aa	cdr3_nt
TRBJ1-4	TRBV6-5	TRBD1	few	CASRRGQFSNEKLFF	TGTGCCAGCAGAAGGGGACAGTTTTCTAATGAAAAACTGTTTTTT
TRBJ2-7	TRBV27	TRBD2	-	CASSPHGGRPFYEQYF	TGTGCCAGCAGTCCGCATGGCGGGAGACCCTTCTACGAGCAGTACTTC
TRBJ2-2	TRBV27	TRBD2	-	CASSLFSGGTGELFF	TGTGCCAGCAGTTTATTTAGCGGGGGCACCGGGGAGCTGTTTTTT
TRBJ1-6	TRBV12-5	TRBD1	-	CASGPPTGSNSPLHF	TGTGCTAGTGGTCCCCCGACAGGGAGTAATTCACCCCTCCACTTT
TRBJ1-2	TRBV6-5	-	-	CASSPVLGQTNGYTF	TGTGCCAGCAGCCCCGTTTTGGGACAAACCAATGGCTACACCTTC
TRBJ2-3	TRBV4-2	-	-	CASSPSGQNTQYF	TGTGCCAGCAGCCCGTCTGGACAGAATACGCAGTATTTT
TRBJ2-1	TRBV18	TRBD1	-	CASSPIRTGDFPNEQFF	TGTGCCAGCTCACCTATTCGGACAGGGGATTTCCCGAATGAGCAGTTCTTC
TRBJ2-1	TRBV9	-	-	CASSPLSMGGFF	TGTGCCAGCAGCCCACTTAGTATGGGGGGGTTCTTC
TRBJ2-7	TRBV4-1	TRBD2	-	CASSQGSGGSYEQYF	TGCGCCAGCAGCCAAGGGAGCGGGGGAAGCTACGAGCAGTACTTC
TRBJ2-2	TRBV10-3	TRBD1	few	CANRQGDTGELFF	TGTGCCAACAGACAGGGTGACACCGGGGAGCTGTTTTTT
TRBJ2-3	TRBV27	TRBD1	-	CASGKPGQATDTQYF	TGTGCCAGCGGAAAACCGGGACAGGCGACAGATACGCAGTATTTT
TRBJ2-1	TRBV4-1	-	once	CASSARGLTDSYNEQFF	TGCGCCAGCAGCGCAAGGGGACTCACAGACTCCTACAATGAGCAGTTCTTC
TRBJ1-2	TRBV7-2	TRBD1	-	CASSLQGQGVSGYTF	TGTGCCAGCAGCTTACAGGGACAGGGGGTGTCAGGCTACACCTTC
TRBJ2-7	TRBV5-7	TRBD1	once	CASNSYRDRVYEQYF	TGTGCCAGCAACTCGTACCGGGACAGGGTCTACGAGCAGTACTTC
TRBJ1-2	TRBV27	TRBD1	-	CASSPAGTEFGYTF	TGTGCCAGCAGTCCCGCCGGGACAGAGTTCGGCTACACCTTC
TRBJ2-1	TRBV6-6	-	-	CASRPTSNEQFF	TGTGCCAGCAGACCGACTAGCAATGAGCAGTTCTTC
TRBJ2-7	TRBV21-1	-	-	CASSKGGEGTGATYEQYF	TGTGCCAGCAGCAAAGGGGGCGAGGGGACAGGGGCGACCTACGAGCAGTACTTC
TRBJ2-7	TRBV30	-	-	CAWSFAGLDEQYF	TGTGCCTGGAGTTTCGCGGGGCTCGACGAGCAGTACTTC
TRBJ1-4	TRBV27	TRBD1	-	CASSPQTGGQAGKLFF	TGTGCCAGCAGTCCCCAAACAGGGGGCCAAGCTGGGAAACTGTTTTTT
TRBJ2-1	TRBV5-1	-	-	CASSREGVSSYNEQFF	TGCGCCAGCAGCCGCGAGGGGGTATCATCCTACAATGAGCAGTTCTTC
TRBJ2-7	TRBV25-1	-	-	CASSPRQVPYEQYF	TGTGCCAGCAGTCCGAGACAGGTACCCTACGAGCAGTACTTC
TRBJ2-3	TRBV6-5	TRBD2	-	CASSRGVTQYF	TGTGCCAGCTCGCGGGGGGTTACGCAGTATTTT
TRBJ2-1	TRBV2	TRBD2	-	CASSEEGGRINEQFF	TGTGCCAGCAGTGAGGAGGGAGGGCGGATCAATGAGCAGTTCTTC
TRBJ1-2	TRBV7-8	TRBD1	-	CASSSQGARNYGYTF	TGTGCCAGCAGCTCCCAGGGGGCCAGAAACTATGGCTACACCTTC
TRBJ2-2	TRBV5-4	TRBD2	-	CASSLGLAGTGELFF	TGTGCCAGCAGCTTGGGACTAGCGGGCACCGGGGAGCTGTTTTTT
TRBJ2-2	TRBV18	TRBD1	-	CASSPLGQGNTGELFF	TGTGCCAGCTCACCACTGGGACAGGGTAACACCGGGGAGCTGTTTTTT
TRBJ2-7	TRBV7-8	TRBD1	-	CASSLGGTGGPEQYF	TGTGCCAGCAGCCTGGGGGGGACAGGGGGCCCCGAGCAGTACTTC
TRBJ2-3	TRBV4-1	TRBD2	-	CASSQGRAQLAGGTDTQYF	TGCGCCAGCAGCCAAGGGCGAGCCCAACTAGCGGGGGGGACAGATACGCAGTATTTT
TRBJ1-3	TRBV5-6	-	-	CASSFGSIQNTIYF	TGTGCCAGCAGCTTTGGTTCAATCCAGAACACCATATATTTT
TRBJ2-3	TRBV5-1	-	-	CASSLAGAGGRGDTQYF	TGCGCCAGCAGCTTGGCCGGGGCAGGAGGCCGGGGGGATACGCAGTATTTT
TRBJ1-5	TRBV19	TRBD1	-	CASSERQGGQPQHF	TGTGCCAGTAGTGAAAGACAGGGGGGTCAGCCCCAGCATTTT
TRBJ2-7	TRBV7-9	-	-	CASSPSARAHEQYF	TGTGCCAGCAGCCCCTCCGCGAGGGCCCACGAGCAGTACTTC
TRBJ1-6	TRBV7-3	TRBD1	-	CASSLNRDRGSKDSPLHF	TGTGCCAGCAGCCTCAACCGGGACAGGGGATCCAAAGATTCACCCCTCCACTTT
TRBJ1-2	TRBV6-6	-	-	CASSTSVGQGLGGYTF	-
TRBJ2-2	TRBV19	-	-	CASTITANTGELFF	TGTGCCAGTACGATTACAGCCAACACCGGGGAGCTGTTTTTT
TRBJ2-1	TRBV28	-	-	CASSLTGGEQFF	TGTGCCAGCAGTCTCACCGGCGGTGAGCAGTTCTTC
TRBJ2-3	TRBV7-3	TRBD2	once	CASSHLAGGLGDTQYF	TGTGCCAGCAGCCATCTAGCGGGAGGGCTCGGAGATACGCAGTATTTT
TRBJ2-3	TRBV6-6	TRBD1	few	CASSYLGTGSTDTQYF	TGTGCCAGCAGTTACCTCGGGACAGGAAGCACAGATACGCAGTATTTT
TRBJ2-1	TRBV7-9	TRBD2	-	CASSYITSGPLGSFF	TGTGCCAGCAGCTACATTACTAGCGGTCCCCTCGGGTCGTTCTTC
TRBJ1-6	TRBV7-2	-	-	CASSTMGGGSPLHF	TGTGCCAGCAGCACCATGGGGGGGGGATCACCCCTCCACTTT
TRBJ1-1	TRBV7-9	-	-	CASSPLVEAEAFF	TGTGCCAGCAGCCCCCTGGTTGAGGCTGAAGCTTTCTTT
TRBJ2-1	TRBV5-4	-	-	CASSPGGAGSYNEQFF	TGTGCCAGCAGCCCAGGAGGGGCGGGAAGTTACAATGAGCAGTTCTTC
TRBJ2-7	TRBV7-6	-	-	CASSFIVAAFYEQYF	TGTGCCAGCAGCTTTATCGTAGCGGCGTTCTACGAGCAGTACTTC
TRBJ2-2	TRBV7-2	TRBD2	-	CASRQGLARNTGELFF	TGTGCCAGCCGGCAGGGACTAGCGAGGAACACCGGGGAGCTGTTTTTT
TRBJ1-1	TRBV5-1	-	-	CASSLPGEAFF	TGCGCCAGCAGCTTACCAGGAGAAGCTTTCTTT
TRBJ1-4	TRBV28	-	-	CASSLRQASGKLFF	TGTGCCAGCAGTTTAAGACAGGCCAGCGGAAAACTGTTTTTT